The 29 T cell receptor beta chains below all came from one sample that was sequenced in a study of blood T cell repertoires in COVID-19. Data came from immunoSEQ multiplex PCR; TCRdb stores just in-frame clones and leaves some out. Counted here are about 140,000 clones, 78% occurring once; the ten biggest clones make up 1.9%. Source material: peripheral blood. The receptors come from a woman aged 60 to 75 with acute or convalescent COVID-19.

The chain has TRBV5-4 and TRBJ2-1, with 8 bases matching TRBD2. CDR1 SGHNT and CDR2 YYREEE come from the germline V gene (reference sequence). Unmatched junction bases numbered 19, after V lost 2 bases and J lost 6 bases. The CDR3 totals 19 residues. DNA for the CDR3: TGTGCCAGCAGCTTCTCCTTAGCGGGATTTGTACGGCAAGGCAATGAGCAGTTCTTC. Its translation: CASSFSLAGFVRQGNEQFF.

The CDR3: CSVANPQGSYEQYF. In DNA form, the CDR3 reads TGCAGCGTCGCGAACCCACAGGGGTCCTACGAGCAGTACTTC. This chain uses TRBV29-1 with TRBJ2-7; TRBD1 aligns across 7 bases. CDR3 length: 14 amino acids. Trimming took 6 bases from V and 1 from J; bases not matched to a gene: 9. Germline-derived CDR1 and CDR2 are SQVTM and ANQGSEA.

The chain uses TRBV28 and TRBJ2-7, with a weak D call TRBD2 (5 bases). V lost 8 bases and J 2 bases, leaving 13 bases between the germline ends. The CDR3 runs 13 residues. The germline gives CDR1 MDHEN, CDR2 SYDVKM. The CDR3 DNA follows: TGTGCCAGCCGCGGGCAGGTCCCCTACGAGCAGTACTTC. It encodes CASRGQVPYEQYF.

The rearrangement joins TRBV24-1 to TRBJ2-2; D possibly corresponds to TRBD2 (5 bases). The CDR3 is made up of 16 amino acids. The germline V gene has CDR1 KGHDR and CDR2 SFDVKD. V was cut by 1 base and J by 7 bases, with 15 bases left in between. CDR3 nucleotide sequence: TGTGCCACCAGTGATTTTAACGGGCTAGCTGGCGGGGAGCTGTTTTTT. Translating it yields CATSDFNGLAGGELFF.

The V gene is TRBV29-1, the J gene TRBJ2-1; TRBD1 agrees at 12 bases. Germline assignment: CDR1 SQVTM and CDR2 ANQGSEA. The length of the CDR3 is 14 residues. CDR3 residues: CNTIPGQGANEQFF. CDR3 sequence (DNA): TGCAACACTATACCGGGACAGGGGGCAAATGAGCAGTTCTTC.

This rearrangement joins TRBV28 to TRBJ2-4, with TRBD2 matching over 9 bases. Trimming removed 9 bases from V and 4 bases from J; junction bases left unmatched: 25. This CDR3 comprises 20 residues. Germline lookup yields CDR1 MDHEN and CDR2 SYDVKM. CDR3 nucleotide sequence: TGTGCCAGTCGAGGGCTAACGCGGGAGGGCTCCCGGGGGGGGAAAAACATTCAGTACTTC. Encoded protein: CASRGLTREGSRGGKNIQYF.

This clone showed up just once. The genes are TRBV19 and TRBJ1-6, with a tentative D call TRBD1 (5 bases). This CDR3 has 15 amino acids. Trimming removed 4 bases from V and 8 bases from J, with 15 bases in between. Per the germline V gene, CDR1 is LNHDA and CDR2 is SQIVND (reference sequence). This CDR3 reads CASSSGTLKDSPLHF. Written as DNA, the CDR3 is TGTGCCAGTAGTAGCGGGACGCTTAAGGATTCACCCCTCCACTTT. The entire variable domain, with the rest obtained from reference TRBV19 and TRBJ1-6, is as follows: DGGITQSPKYLFRKEGQNVTLSCEQNLNHDAMYWYRQDPGQGLRLIYYSQIVNDFQKGDIAEGYSVSREKKESFPLTVTSAQKNPTAFYLCASSSGTLKDSPLHFGNGTRLTVT.

This clone was detected once. The rearrangement joins TRBV5-1 to TRBJ2-7; tentatively, D is TRBD2 (5 bases). V shed 7 bases and J shed 11 bases, with 22 bases lying between them. The CDR3 length is 13 residues. Germline CDR1 is SGHRS and CDR2 is YFSETQ. CDR3 in DNA: TGCGCCAGCGCCAAAGAGGGCAATCGAGTGGAGTACTTC. It encodes CASAKEGNRVEYF.

This chain uses TRBV19 with TRBJ2-7; D is undetermined. CDR1 and CDR2 (germline): LNHDA, SQIVND (reference sequence). Deletions cut 6 bases from V and 5 bases from J, with 14 bases between. This CDR3 contains 13 residues. For the CDR3, the DNA is TGTGCCAGTAGACCCGAGGAGTCCCACGAGCAGTACTTC. It is translated as CASRPEESHEQYF.

V usage is TRBV6-5 and J usage is TRBJ2-1, with 8 bases identical to TRBD2. Trimming at V came to 4 bases and at J to 7 bases, leaving 9 bases not matched to a gene. The CDR3 extends over 15 amino acids. Germline assignment: CDR1 MNHEY and CDR2 SVGAGI. The CDR3 bases are TGTGCCAGCAGTTTAAGCGGGAGTTTTTGGAATGAGCAGTTCTTC. Its translation: CASSLSGSFWNEQFF.

V gene TRBV14 combines with J gene TRBJ1-1; D gene unclear. Per the germline V gene, CDR1 is SGHDN and CDR2 is FVKESK. This CDR3 contains 16 residues. Trimming removed 0 bases at V and 2 bases at J, with 13 bases between. CDR3 nucleotides: TGTGCCAGCAGCCAAGATATCGGAGACTTCAACACTGAAGCTTTCTTT. Protein: CASSQDIGDFNTEAFF.

This clone was seen more than once but under ten times. V usage is TRBV5-1 and J usage is TRBJ2-2; D is possibly TRBD1 (6 bases). Germline V gene lookup returns CDR1 SGHRS and CDR2 YFSETQ. V dropped 2 bases and J dropped 2 bases, with 13 bases sitting between them. The CDR3 runs to 16 residues. The CDR3 DNA reads TGCGCCAGCAGCTTTTACAGGGAATATAACACCGGGGAGCTGTTTTTT. Its translation: CASSFYREYNTGELFF.

The chain employs TRBV5-5 and TRBJ2-7, with D possibly matching TRBD2 (7 bases). V was pared by 2 bases and J by 5 bases, with 26 bases between. CDR1 SGHKS and CDR2 YYEKEE come from the germline V gene (reference sequence). This CDR3 comprises 18 residues. Here the CDR3 DNA reads TGTGCCAGCAGCTTAGGATATTCGGGGGGCGATACAGAAGACGAGCAGTACTTC. Translated, it gives CASSLGYSGGDTEDEQYF.

The chain carries TRBV7-9 and TRBJ2-7; 9 bases line up with TRBD2. Per the germline V gene, CDR1 is SEHNR and CDR2 is FQNEAQ (reference sequence). There are 15 residues in the CDR3. V dropped 4 bases and J dropped 8; count of bases not matched to a gene: 12. As DNA, the CDR3 is TGTGCCAGCAGCTGGAGGGGCGGGAGGGCCTCTCAGCAGTACTTC. Its translation: CASSWRGGRASQQYF.

V usage is TRBV7-6 and J usage is TRBJ2-1, with D perhaps matching TRBD2 (6 bases). V was pared by 1 base and J by 10 bases, with 17 bases between. Germline V lookup: CDR1 SGHVS, CDR2 FNYEAQ. The CDR3 sequence is 15 residues long. The CDR3 here is CASSLGSAGTGEQFF. For the CDR3, the DNA is TGTGCCAGCAGCTTAGGATCAGCGGGTACGGGAGAGCAGTTCTTC.

CDR3 loop: CASRRTGTESYEQYF. DNA of the CDR3: TGTGCCAGCAGAAGGACAGGGACAGAGTCCTACGAGCAGTACTTC. This rearrangement joins TRBV6-5 to TRBJ2-7, with 8 bases that match TRBD1. Losses at the gene ends were 6 bases for V and 1 base for J; bases not matched to a gene: 8. Germline CDR1 reads MNHEY; CDR2 reads SVGAGI. The CDR3 extends over 15 amino acids.

This clone was observed a handful of times. The chain couples TRBV5-1 to TRBJ2-7, with 9 positions matching TRBD2. The germline gives CDR1 SGHRS, CDR2 YFSETQ. This CDR3 has 13 residues. With 5 bases clipped from V and 4 bases from J, the junction kept 4 bases outside the gene matches. The CDR3 sequence is CASRQRGEYEQYF. DNA for the CDR3: TGCGCCAGCAGGCAGCGGGGGGAATACGAGCAGTACTTC.

V usage is TRBV28 and J usage is TRBJ2-7; 8 positions match TRBD1. This CDR3 region has 18 residues. The J segment lost 4 bases and the V segment lost 3 bases, leaving 17 bases of the junction unmatched. Looked up from germline, CDR1 is MDHEN and CDR2 is SYDVKM. Here the CDR3 reads CASSFTPFSSRGLYEQYF. CDR3 coding DNA: TGTGCCAGCAGTTTTACCCCCTTCTCGAGCAGGGGGCTGTACGAGCAGTACTTC.

V gene TRBV4-1 combines with J gene TRBJ2-1; a possible D gene is TRBD2 (6 bases). Germline CDR1 reads MGHRA; CDR2 reads YSYEKL. The CDR3 is 12 amino acids. V was shortened by 2 bases and J by 10 bases, with 9 bases between the two germline ends. CDR3 bases: TGCGCCAGCAGCCAACGGGAGCAAGAGCAGTTCTTC. This sequence encodes CASSQREQEQFF.

This chain connects TRBV13 to TRBJ1-1; the match to TRBD1 covers 7 bases. After removal of 6 bases from V and 2 bases from J, the junction contained 6 bases not matched to a gene. CDR1 and CDR2 from the germline V gene are PRHDT and FYEKMQ (reference sequence). This CDR3 is 14 amino acids long. The CDR3 sequence is CASRNGQVNTEAFF. In nucleotides, the CDR3 is TGTGCCAGCAGAAATGGACAGGTTAACACTGAAGCTTTCTTT.

The chain has TRBV28 and TRBJ1-2; 7 positions match TRBD1. This CDR3 spans 14 amino acids. The trim removed 4 bases at V and 4 bases at J, leaving 6 bases unmatched. Per germline, CDR1 MDHEN and CDR2 SYDVKM. The CDR3 bases are TGTGCCAGCAGTTACTGGGACAGTAGCTATGGCTACACCTTC. Translating gives CASSYWDSSYGYTF.

This chain connects TRBV19 to TRBJ2-1; D may be TRBD2 (5 bases). The CDR3 sequence is 17 residues long. The V and J ends lost 5 bases and 1 base respectively, with 18 bases between them. Germline V lookup: CDR1 LNHDA, CDR2 SQIVND (reference sequence). Here the CDR3 reads CASSAPIPGGSYNEQFF. The CDR3 DNA follows: TGTGCCAGTAGTGCCCCCATTCCGGGCGGGTCCTACAATGAGCAGTTCTTC.

The chain employs TRBV7-8 and TRBJ2-2, with D perhaps TRBD2 (6 bases). V was trimmed by 4 bases and J by 4 bases, leaving 22 bases between them. This CDR3 is built from 18 residues. Germline lookup yields CDR1 SGHVS and CDR2 FQNEAQ. CDR3 in DNA: TGTGCCAGCAGCTATTCGGGGGTTAGAGCCCAGGGCACCGGGGAGCTGTTTTTT. Amino acids: CASSYSGVRAQGTGELFF. The variable domain in full, completed from reference TRBV7-8 and TRBJ2-2, reads GAGVSQSPRYKVAKRGQDVALRCDPISGHVSLFWYQQALGQGPEFLTYFQNEAQLDKSGLPSDRFFAERPEGSVSTLKIQRTQQEDSAVYLCASSYSGVRAQGTGELFFGEGSRLTVL.

The V call is TRBV3-1 (or the pseudogene TRBV3-2), the J call TRBJ1-6; the D is unclear. Trimming took 5 bases from V and 16 from J, leaving 15 bases between them. The CDR3 loop spans 12 amino acids. Germline lookup yields CDR1 LGHDT and CDR2 YNNKEL (reference sequence). The CDR3 DNA sequence: TGTGCCAGCAGCTCTTACCGGGAACAGCTCCACTTT. Protein: CASSSYREQLHF.

The J gene is TRBJ2-7, the V gene TRBV23-1; D may be TRBD1 (6 bases). TRBV23-1 is placed among ORFs of uncertain function. V lost 4 bases to trimming and J lost 5 bases, with 18 bases between them. This CDR3 has 15 amino acids. The CDR3 sequence: CASSRKVVPGDEQYF. The CDR3 region has the DNA TGCGCCAGCAGTCGTAAAGTTGTACCAGGGGACGAGCAGTACTTC.

The rearrangement links TRBV7-9 to TRBJ1-1; D may be TRBD1 (5 bases). The V end lost 4 bases, the J end lost 1 base, and 10 bases lay between the germline ends. There are 14 residues in the CDR3. Looked up from germline, CDR1 is SEHNR and CDR2 is FQNEAQ (reference sequence). The CDR3 here is CASSSPTGNTEAFF. The CDR3 DNA follows: TGTGCCAGCAGCTCCCCCACAGGGAACACTGAAGCTTTCTTT. Complete variable domain (other parts from reference TRBV7-9 and TRBJ1-1): DTGVSQNPRHKITKRGQNVTFRCDPISEHNRLYWYRQTLGQGPEFLTYFQNEAQLEKSRLLSDRFSAERPKGSFSTLEIQRTEQGDSAMYLCASSSPTGNTEAFFGQGTRLTVV.

This sequence joins TRBV2 and TRBJ2-3; 10 nucleotides match TRBD1. The V segment lost 4 bases and the J segment 4 bases; nucleotides outside the gene matches: 5. The germline V gene has CDR1 SNHLY and CDR2 FYNNEI. The CDR3 consists of 15 residues. CDR3 in amino acids: CASSVDRGPSDTQYF. As DNA, the CDR3 is TGTGCCAGCAGTGTCGACAGGGGGCCGTCAGATACGCAGTATTTT.

This clone was recorded a few times. V gene TRBV10-3 combines with J gene TRBJ2-2; TRBD2 aligns across 9 bases. The ends lost 10 bases at V and 4 bases at J; junction bases unmatched: 7. CDR1 is ENHRY and CDR2 is SYGVKD in the germline V gene. The CDR3 length is 14 residues. The CDR3 protein is CATTRREGTGELFF. CDR3 bases: TGTGCCACCACCCGGCGGGAGGGCACCGGGGAGCTGTTTTTT.

The V gene is TRBV4-1, the J gene TRBJ2-7; D gene uncertain. Germline CDR1 is MGHRA and CDR2 is YSYEKL. The CDR3 extends over 13 amino acids. Between the trimmed V and J ends, which lost 0 bases and 6 bases, there was a span of 9 bases. CDR3 nucleotide sequence: TGCGCCAGCAGCCAAGATCTGTTGAGCGAGCAGTACTTC. Encoded protein: CASSQDLLSEQYF.